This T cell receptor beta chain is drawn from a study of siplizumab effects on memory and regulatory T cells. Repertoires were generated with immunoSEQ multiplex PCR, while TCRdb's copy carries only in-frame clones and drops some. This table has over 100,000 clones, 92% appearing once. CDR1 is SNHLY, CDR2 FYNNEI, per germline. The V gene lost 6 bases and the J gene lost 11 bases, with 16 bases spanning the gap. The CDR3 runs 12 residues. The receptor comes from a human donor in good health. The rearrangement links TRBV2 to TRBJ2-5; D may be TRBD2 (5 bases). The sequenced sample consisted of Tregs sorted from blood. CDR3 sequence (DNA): TGTGCCAGCAGACCGTCCCTGGAGGAGCAGTACTTC. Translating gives CASRPSLEEQYF.